This TCR beta chain was identified during a study of cytomegalovirus exposure and HLA in healthy donors. Broader study findings: About 180 TCR beta chains were listed as cytomegalovirus-associated. Information on immune exposure was restricted to one variable (CMV serostatus).

The CDR3 has 14 amino acids. Germline lookup yields CDR1 ENHRY and CDR2 SYGVKD. The V segment lost 4 bases and the J segment 5 bases; nucleotides outside the gene matches: 8. This clone was observed once. What it recognizes is unknown. The primer mix had 60 Vbeta and 13 Jbeta primers. Sequencing was performed with immunoSEQ multiplex PCR; in TCRdb, only in-frame clones are kept and a portion is missing. The sample includes some 130,000 clones, approximately 80% seen only once; the top ten take over 2%. The receptor comes from a man aged 25-40 years in good health and CMV-seronegative. This chain connects TRBV10-3 to TRBJ2-7, with TRBD1 matching over 7 bases. The sequenced material came from PBMCs. The DNA for the CDR3 is TGTGCCATCAGTGCTTTAGACAGGGTGGACGAGCAGTACTTC. Residues: CAISALDRVDEQYF.